Described below is a single T cell receptor beta chain sequence and its context. The data derive from a study of blood T cells in healthy people across ages. The ends were cut back, 0 bases at V and 5 bases at J, with 10 bases in the middle. Germline-derived CDR1 and CDR2 are SQVTM and ANQGSEA. The CDR3 sequence is 13 residues long. The second PCR ran about 6 to 12 cycles with a sample-barcoded 5' primer and J-beta primers. TCRdb passed the 5' RACE reads through MiXCR, listing each CDR3 protein once. Here the sample spans about 930,000 distinct CDR3 sequences, about 29% being singletons. In addition, the sample was reused for a study of T cells of mothers and their children.

This rearrangement joins TRBV29-1 to TRBJ1-2; D gene ambiguous. Source material: blood. The receptor comes from a woman between 35 and 50 years old in good health. Here the CDR3 DNA reads TGCAGCGTTGAAGATCGGCCGGGGTATGGCTACACCTTC. Protein sequence: CSVEDRPGYGYTF.